These T cell receptor beta chains were read from a single sample in a study of beta chain features in type 1 diabetes. Assay: immunoSEQ multiplex PCR; the TCRdb copy retains only in-frame clones and omits some. The sample consists of under 400,000 clones, 12% to 15% of them appearing once. Sequenced sample: central memory CD4+ T cells from blood. These receptors were taken from a man younger than 40 in good health. Each CDR3 is given with its conserved first and last residue. D genes are given only for firm matches. For some rows the clone size is stated as once, few or many, or as a class when expanded; others skip it.

v_gene	j_gene	d_gene	abundance	CDR3nt	CDR3aa
TRBV20-1	TRBJ2-3	-	-	TGCAGTGCTACCAGACAAAATACGCAGTATTTT	CSATRQNTQYF
TRBV7-2	TRBJ2-1	TRBD2	-	TGTGCCAGCTGCTTCTTAGGACTAGCGGGTTCCTACAATGAGCAGTTCTTC	CASCFLGLAGSYNEQFF
TRBV11-2	TRBJ2-4	-	-	TGTGCCAGCAGCTTAGAGGGCCCCGGCATTCAGTACTTC	CASSLEGPGIQYF
TRBV7-6	TRBJ1-4	-	-	TGTGCCAGCAGCCCTTTTTTCGGCACTAATGAAAAACTGTTTTTT	CASSPFFGTNEKLFF
TRBV13	TRBJ2-1	-	few	TGTGCCAGCAGCTTGGGGGGATTCTACAATGAGCAGTTCTTC	CASSLGGFYNEQFF
TRBV7-2	TRBJ2-5	TRBD1	-	TGTGCCAGCAGCCGACACGGGACAGGGGGGGAGACCCAGTACTTC	CASSRHGTGGETQYF
TRBV7-2	TRBJ1-5	TRBD1	few	TGTGCCAGCAGCTTCACCGGGACAGGGGGCGGTCAGCCCCAGCATTTT	CASSFTGTGGGQPQHF
TRBV11-2	TRBJ1-4	-	few	TGTGCCAGCAGTGAACAGACAGGCGTAAATGAAAAACTGTTTTTT	CASSEQTGVNEKLFF
TRBV5-6	TRBJ1-6	-	few	TGTGCCAGCAGCTTCTCGGACCGTGGAACACCCCTCCACTTT	CASSFSDRGTPLHF
TRBV4-1	TRBJ2-3	-	-	TGCGCCAGCAGCCAAGAGGGGGGACCATGGGATACGCAGTATTTT	CASSQEGGPWDTQYF
TRBV7-7	TRBJ2-1	TRBD2	-	TGTGCCAGCAGCCCTAGCGGGGGAGAGTACAATGAGCAGTTCTTC	CASSPSGGEYNEQFF
TRBV6-6	TRBJ1-4	-	many	TGTGCCAGCAGAAAAGACGGAACAAATGAAAAACTGTTTTTT	CASRKDGTNEKLFF
TRBV10-3	TRBJ1-3	TRBD1	-	TGTGCCATCAGAGGACAGGGAAGTAGCTCTGGAAACACCATATATTTT	CAIRGQGSSSGNTIYF
TRBV6-5	TRBJ1-6	-	few	TGTGCCAGCAGTCAAAGAGGTTCACCCCTCCACTTT	CASSQRGSPLHF
TRBV5-4	TRBJ2-7	TRBD2	few	TGTGCCAGCAGCTTCGAAGGGTCTCTAGCGGGGATTTCCTACGAGCAGTACTTC	CASSFEGSLAGISYEQYF
TRBV7-9	TRBJ2-1	-	-	TGTGCCAGCAGCGGAGACGGACGATTAATTTCCTACAATGAGCAGTTCTTC	CASSGDGRLISYNEQFF
TRBV7-7	TRBJ2-7	TRBD1	-	TGCGCCAGCAGCCACCTTGGGACAGGGTTCTCCTACGAGCAGTACTTC	CASSHLGTGFSYEQYF
TRBV7-9	TRBJ1-2	TRBD1	-	TGTGCCAGCAGCGGTTTACAGGGGGCTGATGGCTACACCTTC	CASSGLQGADGYTF
TRBV7-2	TRBJ1-2	-	-	TGTGCCAGCAGCTCCTACTATCGGGGGATGGAGGATTATGGCTACACCTTC	CASSSYYRGMEDYGYTF
TRBV20-1	TRBJ2-7	TRBD1	-	TGCAGTGCTCGGACAGGGGACGAGCAGTACTTC	CSARTGDEQYF
TRBV11-3	TRBJ1-2	-	-	TGTGCCAGCAGCCCCCGAGGCCAGGGCTCTAACTATGGCTACACCTTC	CASSPRGQGSNYGYTF
TRBV4-1	TRBJ2-3	-	-	TGCGCCAGCAGCCAACCCAAAGTGTTGGCCACCGCTAGGCGCACAGATACGCAGTATTTT	CASSQPKVLATARRTDTQYF
TRBV27	TRBJ1-1	-	few	TGTGCCAGCAGTGCCATTACGGGAAACACTGAAGCTTTCTTT	CASSAITGNTEAFF
TRBV7-2	TRBJ1-2	-	once	TGTGCCAGCAGCTTAAGCCTCGACAGAAACTATGGCTACACCTTC	CASSLSLDRNYGYTF
TRBV4-2	TRBJ2-1	TRBD2	few	TGTGCCAGCAGCCAAGAGTCTGGGACTAGCGTCGTCTTC	CASSQESGTSVVF
TRBV5-1	TRBJ1-5	-	-	TGCGCCAGCAGCCTCGGACAGAGTAGCAATCAGCCCCAGCATTTT	CASSLGQSSNQPQHF
TRBV11-2	TRBJ1-1	-	-	TGTGCCAGCAGCTCAACCTGGGGGGTGAACACTGAAGCTTTCTTT	CASSSTWGVNTEAFF
TRBV5-5	TRBJ1-5	TRBD1	few	TGTGCCAGCAGCCGGGACAGGGTCAATCAGCCCCAGCATTTT	CASSRDRVNQPQHF
TRBV19	TRBJ1-2	-	-	TGTGCCAGTAGTATACGGATCTATGGCTACACCTTC	CASSIRIYGYTF
TRBV5-1	TRBJ2-1	-	few	TGCGCCAGCAGCGGCGGAGGGGCGGATAATGAGCAGTTCTTC	CASSGGGADNEQFF
TRBV7-7	TRBJ2-3	TRBD2	few	TGTGCCAGCAGCCCGGTCGGCGGGGGGGCTGGAGATACGCAGTATTTT	CASSPVGGGAGDTQYF
TRBV4-3	TRBJ2-2	-	-	TGCGCCAGCAGCCAAGTACAGGGAGGCACCGGGGAGCTGTTTTTT	CASSQVQGGTGELFF
TRBV7-2	TRBJ2-5	-	few	TGTGCCAGCAGCTTGGGGAAACAAGAGACCCAGTACTTC	CASSLGKQETQYF
TRBV19	TRBJ1-5	-	few	TGTGCCAGCTTACGGAGGGGGGGCGGTCAGCCCCAGCATTTT	CASLRRGGGQPQHF
TRBV18	TRBJ2-5	-	-	TGTGCCAGCTCACCATTCTCCCGGGAGTACCAAGAGACCCAGTACTTC	CASSPFSREYQETQYF
TRBV6-5	TRBJ2-3	-	-	TGTGCCAGCAGTTACCAATCCGGGGCAGATACGCAGTATTTT	CASSYQSGADTQYF
TRBV6-4	TRBJ2-5	TRBD2	few	TGTGCCAGCAGTGAACCCCTGACCCGGGGGGGTACCCAGTACTTC	CASSEPLTRGGTQYF
TRBV5-1	TRBJ1-2	TRBD1	-	TGCGCCAGCAGCTTAACCCAGGGGGCAGGTGGCTACACCTTC	CASSLTQGAGGYTF
TRBV7-2	TRBJ2-1	TRBD1	-	TGTGCCAGCAGCTCCAATACAGGGGGTCTGTTCTTC	CASSSNTGGLFF